This T cell receptor (beta chain) was profiled in a study of CD8 T cells in Susac syndrome. From blood CD8+ and CD4+ T cells, the TCR beta chain was sequenced. The TEMRA cells underwent FACS enrichment, while the CD8+ and CD4+ T cells underwent negative isolation. This CDR3 is built from 15 residues. V was pared by 3 bases and J by 1 base, with 10 bases between. Germline loops: CDR1 SEHNR, CDR2 FQNEAQ (reference sequence). Random hexamers were used to reverse transcribe the RNA input (0.5 to 1 ug). The TCR beta CDR3 was amplified by immunoSEQ multiplex PCR across 54 Vbeta, 13 Jbeta. TCRdb redid the calling of the immunoSEQ multiplex PCR reads with MiXCR, one entry per CDR3 protein. Altogether some 190,000 distinct CDR3 sequences are present, about 93% being singletons, with the ten largest covering 0.095% to 0.12%.

The source of this sequence is a human donor in good health. The sequenced material came from CD4+ T cells from PBMCs. This chain connects TRBV7-9 to TRBJ1-5; maybe TRBD1 (5 bases). CDR3: CASSFGGRSNQPQHF. DNA for the CDR3: TGTGCCAGCAGCTTTGGGGGAAGAAGCAATCAGCCCCAGCATTTT.